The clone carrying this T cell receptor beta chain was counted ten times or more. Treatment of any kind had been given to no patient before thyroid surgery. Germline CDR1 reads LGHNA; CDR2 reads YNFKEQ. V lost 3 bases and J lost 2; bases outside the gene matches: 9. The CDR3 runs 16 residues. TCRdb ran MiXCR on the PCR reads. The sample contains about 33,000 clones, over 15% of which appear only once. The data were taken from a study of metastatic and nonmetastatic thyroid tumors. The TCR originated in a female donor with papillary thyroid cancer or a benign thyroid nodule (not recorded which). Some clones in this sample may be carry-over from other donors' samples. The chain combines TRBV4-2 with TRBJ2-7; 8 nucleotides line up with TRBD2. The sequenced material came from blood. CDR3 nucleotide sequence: TGTGCCAGCAGCCAGGAGCTGGGACTAGGGACCTACGAGCAGTACTTC. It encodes CASSQELGLGTYEQYF.